This T cell receptor beta chain was captured by sequencing in a study of blood T cell repertoires in COVID-19 (TCRdb year 2020). Study-level background: Samples covering the acute and convalescent phases of COVID-19 were provided by collaborators in the United States, Italy and Spain. The prospective study material was composed of cDNA or gDNA derived from T cells, B-cell-depleted T cells, or PBMCs. The dataset comprised deeply sampled blood TCRbeta repertoires from subjects exposed to, actively infected with, or recovered from COVID-19. A freely available public database, intended as a resource for researchers studying the immune response to SARS-CoV-2, is where the repertoires were released. The samples were drawn from the first 160 participants of the ongoing ImmuneRACE study and from more than 1,000 subjects provided by 6 global collaborators. Nearly every sample came with metadata listing a de-identified subject ID, COVID-19 status, age in years and sex. HLA class I and class II types, where available, came from metadata supplied by the sample provider rather than from assay-based typing.

TCRbeta CDR3 regions were amplified from genomic DNA using the immunoSEQ Assay, a bias-controlled multiplex PCR. Per the source publication's procedure: Within the assay, amplification of reference gene primers was used to estimate how many nucleated cells each sample contained. Sequence reads were collapsed and filtered to measure the absolute abundance of every unique TCRbeta CDR3 rearrangement. For each sample, productive Simpson clonality was calculated as the square root of Simpson's diversity index over productive rearrangements. TCRdb limited this immuneACCESS table to in-frame rearrangements with V and J called. A share of clones is missing; checked studies link under half to unresolved V genes, and the rest is unexplained. The V and J calls and clone size were taken over from that table, and D and trimming were inferred from the DNA. In all, the sample holds about 230,000 clones, and roughly 83% of those were seen once. The ten largest clones represent about 2.5% of the sample.

The paper's findings and limits, for the study overall: How much clinical and demographic metadata was included differed by source and by participant, and the metadata was provided uncurated.

On this clone: Its cognate antigen has yet to be identified. No base-level quality is on record; no much larger clone is a single base apart.

Whole blood was collected in K2EDTA tubes by collaborating institutions according to the institutions' own protocols. For TCRbeta analysis, collaborator samples were shipped as frozen whole blood, as isolated PBMCs, or as DNA extracted from either sample type. The source is a woman between 65 and 79 years old with active or convalescent COVID-19. Sequencing was done on a sample of peripheral blood.

The base sequence is TGTGCCAGCAGCTATGCGGGGAGCTACACCTTC. Its amino acids are CASSYAGSYTF. The chain couples TRBV28 to TRBJ1-2; no confident D gene assignment can be made. Looking up the germline V gene yields CDR1 MDHEN and CDR2 SYDVKM. CDR3 length: 11 amino acids, cysteine to phenylalanine. Only the CDR3 portion is preserved as DNA: 33 bases, with reading frame beginning at the first base. V is shortened by 6 bases, J by 9 bases, and the region joining them spans 11 bases.